Below, one T cell receptor beta chain is given with its context. Antigen unknown. The record originates from a study of CXCR3-negative and CXCR3-positive naive CD8 T cells. Study-wide points: Both naive subsets carried similar amounts of surface CD5, so TCR strength was inferred from TRB CDR3 properties. Comparably high diversity marked both naive subsets, whereas memory CD8+ cells had much lower diversity. TRB CDR3s were more hydrophobic in CXCR3-positive than in CXCR3-negative naive cells.

The study made its TRB cDNA libraries by 5' RACE, adding UMI labels. For each CDR3 protein, TCRdb gives one entry from its re-call of the 5' RACE reads, without DNA. There are 100,000 to 150,000 distinct CDR3 sequences in the sample, with about 0.44% held by the top ten. Germline CDR1 SEHNR, CDR2 FQNEAQ (reference sequence). This CDR3 region has 14 residues. The V call is TRBV7-9, the J call TRBJ2-5; the D gene TCRdb calls, TRBD1, cannot be checked with no DNA. This TCR was sampled from a human donor in good health. Some clones in this sample may be carry-over from other donors' samples. The sample taken for sequencing was naive CXCR3- CD8+ T cells from blood. Subset denoted: CD45RO-CCR7+CD27+CD95- naive CD8+ T cells lacking CXCR3 (TNR3-). The CDR3 spells CASSSTGVQETQYF. The full variable domain, with the rest looked up from reference TRBV7-9 and TRBJ2-5, is DTGVSQNPRHKITKRGQNVTFRCDPISEHNRLYWYRQTLGQGPEFLTYFQNEAQLEKSRLLSDRFSAERPKGSFSTLEIQRTEQGDSAMYLCASSSTGVQETQYFGPGTRLLVL.